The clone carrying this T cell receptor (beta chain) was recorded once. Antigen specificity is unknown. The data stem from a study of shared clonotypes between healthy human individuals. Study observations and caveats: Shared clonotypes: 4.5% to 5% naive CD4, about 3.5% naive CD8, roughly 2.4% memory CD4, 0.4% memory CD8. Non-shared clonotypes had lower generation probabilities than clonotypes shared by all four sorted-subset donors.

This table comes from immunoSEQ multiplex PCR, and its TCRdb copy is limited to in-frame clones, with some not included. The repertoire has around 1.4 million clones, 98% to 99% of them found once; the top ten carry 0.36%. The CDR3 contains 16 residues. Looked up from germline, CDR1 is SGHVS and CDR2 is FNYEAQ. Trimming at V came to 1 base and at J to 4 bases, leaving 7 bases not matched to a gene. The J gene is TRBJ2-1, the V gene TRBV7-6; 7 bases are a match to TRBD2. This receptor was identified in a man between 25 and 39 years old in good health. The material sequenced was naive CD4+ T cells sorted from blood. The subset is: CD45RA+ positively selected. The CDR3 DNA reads TGTGCCAGCAGCTTAGGGGCGGGAGTAGCTTACAATGAGCAGTTCTTC. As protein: CASSLGAGVAYNEQFF. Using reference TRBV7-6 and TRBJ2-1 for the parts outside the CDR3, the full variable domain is GAGVSQSPRYKVTKRGQDVALRCDPISGHVSLYWYRQALGQGPEFLTYFNYEAQQDKSGLPNDRFSAERPEGSISTLTIQRTEQRDSAMYRCASSLGAGVAYNEQFFGPGTRLTVL.